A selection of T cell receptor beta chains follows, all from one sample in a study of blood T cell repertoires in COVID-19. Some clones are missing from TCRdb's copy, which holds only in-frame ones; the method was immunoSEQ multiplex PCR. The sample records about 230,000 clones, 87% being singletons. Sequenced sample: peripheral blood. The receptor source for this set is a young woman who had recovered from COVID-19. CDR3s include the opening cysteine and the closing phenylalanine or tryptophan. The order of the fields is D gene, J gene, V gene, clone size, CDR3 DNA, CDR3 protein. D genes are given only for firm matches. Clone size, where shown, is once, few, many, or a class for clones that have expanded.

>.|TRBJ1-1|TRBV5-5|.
TGTGCCAGCAGCGTGGACACCTTGAACACTGAAGCTTTCTTT
CASSVDTLNTEAFF
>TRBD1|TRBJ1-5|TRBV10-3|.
TGTGCCATCAGTGGGACAGGCTTTAGCAATCAGCCCCAGCATTTT
CAISGTGFSNQPQHF
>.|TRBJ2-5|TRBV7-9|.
TGTGCCAGCAGCTTAGCGGGTGGCGGAGAGTACCAAGAGACCCAGTACTTC
CASSLAGGGEYQETQYF
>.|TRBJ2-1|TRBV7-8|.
TGTGCCAGCAGCTTGGGCGACCACAATGAGCAGTTCTTC
CASSLGDHNEQFF
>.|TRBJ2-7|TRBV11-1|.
TGTGCCAGCAGCTCCGGGACAAGCCGATCCTACGAGCAGTACTTC
CASSSGTSRSYEQYF
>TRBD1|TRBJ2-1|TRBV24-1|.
TGTGCCACCAGTGATCCCACTGGGACAGCGAACAATGAGCAGTTCTTC
CATSDPTGTANNEQFF
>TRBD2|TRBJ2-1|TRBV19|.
TGTGCCAGTAGCCCCGGACTAGCGGTGAACAATGAGCAGTTCTTC
CASSPGLAVNNEQFF
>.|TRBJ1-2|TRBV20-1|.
TGCAGTGCTAGTAGTCATCGGGGGATTTGGGGTGGCTACACCTTC
CSASSHRGIWGGYTF
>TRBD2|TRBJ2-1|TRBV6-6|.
TGTGCCAGCAGTAGAGCGGGATCCTACAATGAGCAGTTCTTC
CASSRAGSYNEQFF
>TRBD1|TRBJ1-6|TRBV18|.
TGTGCCAGCTCTCAAGGACAGGGGTTGTATAATTCACCCCTCCACTTT
CASSQGQGLYNSPLHF
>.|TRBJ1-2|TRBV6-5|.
TGTGCCAGCAGTTACCACAGGGTTAATGGCTACACCTTC
CASSYHRVNGYTF
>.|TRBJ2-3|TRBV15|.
TGTGCCACCAGCAGAGGACGGGAGAGGTTTTCCACAGATACGCAGTATTTT
CATSRGRERFSTDTQYF
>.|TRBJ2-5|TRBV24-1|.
TGTGCCACCGCCGGTAGCGGATCACAAGAGACCCAGTACTTC
CATAGSGSQETQYF
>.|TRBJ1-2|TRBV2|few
TGTGCCAGCAGTCTTTTCCCGGACTCCGCTTATGGCTACACCTTC
CASSLFPDSAYGYTF
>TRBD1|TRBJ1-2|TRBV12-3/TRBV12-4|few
TGTGCCAGCAGCATGACAGGGAGCTATGGCTACACCTTC
CASSMTGSYGYTF
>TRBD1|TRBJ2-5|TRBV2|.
TGTGCCAGCAGTGGGGACAGGGGGCTGGCGGAGACCCAGTACTTC
CASSGDRGLAETQYF
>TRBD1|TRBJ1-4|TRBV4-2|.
TGTGCCAGCGGAACAGGGGTCAGAAATGAAAAACTGTTTTTT
CASGTGVRNEKLFF
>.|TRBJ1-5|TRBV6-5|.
TGTGCCAGCAGTTCACAGGGACTAAGCAATCAGCCCCAGCATTTT
CASSSQGLSNQPQHF
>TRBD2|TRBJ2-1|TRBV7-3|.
TGTGCCAGCAGCCTCGCCGGGACTAGCTACAGCAATGAGCAGTTCTTC
CASSLAGTSYSNEQFF
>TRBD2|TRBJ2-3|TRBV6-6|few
TGTGCCAGCAGTCACCGGGCTAGCGGGTCCCCCTACACAGATACGCAGTATTTT
CASSHRASGSPYTDTQYF
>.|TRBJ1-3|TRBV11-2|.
TGTGCCAGCAGCTTAGCCAGGGTCGGAAACACCATATATTTT
CASSLARVGNTIYF
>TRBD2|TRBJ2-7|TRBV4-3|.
TGCGCCAGCAGCCAAGATCACGGGAGGGGATACGAGCAGTACTTC
CASSQDHGRGYEQYF
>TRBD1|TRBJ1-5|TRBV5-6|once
TGTGCCAGCAGCTTGGTCGGGACAGCTCAGCAGCCCCAGCATTTT
CASSLVGTAQQPQHF
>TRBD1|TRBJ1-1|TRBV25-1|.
TGTGCCAGCAGTTTTGAGAGAGGGGGCAACACTGAAGCTTTCTTT
CASSFERGGNTEAFF
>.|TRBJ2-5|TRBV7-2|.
TGTGCCAGCAGCTTAGTCTTTCGAGAGACCCAGTACTTC
CASSLVFRETQYF
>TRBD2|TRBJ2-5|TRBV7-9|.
TGTGCCAGCAGCTTAGGACTAGCAGGAGAGACCCAGTACTTC
CASSLGLAGETQYF
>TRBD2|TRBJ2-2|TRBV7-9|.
TGTGCCAGCAGCCCAACGACTAGCGGAAACACCGGGGAGCTGTTTTTT
CASSPTTSGNTGELFF
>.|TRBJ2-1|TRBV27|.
TGTGCCAGCAGCCCAGGGCCGGATGAGCAGTTCTTC
CASSPGPDEQFF
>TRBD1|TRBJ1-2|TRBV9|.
TGTGCCAGCAGCGTACGGGCGGACAGGGGAACGTCGGACTATGGCTACACCTTC
CASSVRADRGTSDYGYTF
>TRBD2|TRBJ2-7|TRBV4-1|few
TGCGCCAGCAGCCAAGAGGCAAGGACTAGCAGTTACGAGCAGTACTTC
CASSQEARTSSYEQYF
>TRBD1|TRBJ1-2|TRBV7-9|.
TGTGCCAGCAGCTTAGGGCCTACAGGGGAGGAAGGCTACACCTTC
CASSLGPTGEEGYTF
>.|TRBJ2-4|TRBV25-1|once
TGTGCCAGCAGTTTAACGCGACAGGAACTAGCCAAAAACATTCAGTACTTC
CASSLTRQELAKNIQYF
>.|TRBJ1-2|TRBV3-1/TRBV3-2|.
TGTGCCAGCAGCTCATACGACAGGCATTCTGGCTACACCTTC
CASSSYDRHSGYTF
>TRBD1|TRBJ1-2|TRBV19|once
TGTGCCAGTAGTATTCGGGGACAGGGAGCTGGTGGCTACACCTTC
CASSIRGQGAGGYTF
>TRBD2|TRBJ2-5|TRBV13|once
TGTGCCAGCAGCAAACTAGCGGGAGGACAAGAGACCCAGTACTTC
CASSKLAGGQETQYF
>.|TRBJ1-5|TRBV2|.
TGTGCCAGCAGTGAATTTAGGTCAGGGAATCAGCCCCAGCATTTT
CASSEFRSGNQPQHF
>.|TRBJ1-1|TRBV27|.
TGTGCCAGCATTGCTTCCTGGGGACATACGAACACTGAAGCTTTCTTT
CASIASWGHTNTEAFF
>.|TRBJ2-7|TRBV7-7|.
TGTGCCAGCAGCTTAATCGCGGGCGCCCCCGAGCAGTACTTC
CASSLIAGAPEQYF
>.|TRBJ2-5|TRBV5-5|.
TGTGCCAGCAGCTTGGCCCGAGAGACCCAGTACTTC
CASSLARETQYF
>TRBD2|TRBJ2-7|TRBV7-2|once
TGTGCCAGCAGCTTATATCGGTCTAGCGGGAGTATCTACGAGCAGTACTTC
CASSLYRSSGSIYEQYF
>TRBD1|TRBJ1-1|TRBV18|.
TGTGCCAGCTCACCAGGACAGGGGAGCACTGAAGCTTTCTTT
CASSPGQGSTEAFF
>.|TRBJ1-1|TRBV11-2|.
TGTGCCAGCAGCCCAGCGCGGGGTGTCAATGAAGCTTTCTTT
CASSPARGVNEAFF
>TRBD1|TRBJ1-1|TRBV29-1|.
TGCAGCGCTCGGATAAGGGGACAGGGAGGAACTGAAGCTTTCTTT
CSARIRGQGGTEAFF
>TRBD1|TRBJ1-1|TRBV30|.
TGTGCCCAGGACGGGACAGGCAACACTGAAGCTTTCTTT
CAQDGTGNTEAFF
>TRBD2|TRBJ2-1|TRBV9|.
TGTGCCAGCAGCCCTCGACGCCCGGGGACTAGCGGGACCTACAATGAGCAGTTCTTC
CASSPRRPGTSGTYNEQFF
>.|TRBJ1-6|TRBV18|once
TGTGCCAGCTCAACCCTCGGAGGGTTCAATTCACCCCTCCACTTT
CASSTLGGFNSPLHF
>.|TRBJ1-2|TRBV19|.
TGTGCCAGTAGTCCTAGCTTTAACTATGGCTACACCTTC
CASSPSFNYGYTF